One and the same sample provided the 24 T cell receptor beta chains below, sequenced in a study of T cells in Graves' hyperthyroidism and ophthalmopathy. Researchers took RNA transcripts and amplified the TCR beta CDR3 regions from them. First-round RT-PCR targeting the TCR CDR3 was performed with the HTBI primer set. A single record per CDR3 protein comes from TCRdb applying MiXCR to the multiplex PCR reads. The data contain 650,000 to 800,000 distinct CDR3 sequences, 40% to 55% of them singletons. The specimen sequenced was peripheral blood or thyroid tissue (not recorded which). The receptors were gathered from an adult man with Graves' disease, either hyperthyroidism or ophthalmopathy (not recorded which).

This clonotype was counted a few times. The chain recombines TRBV13 with TRBJ2-7; 9 bases agree with TRBD1. Germline CDR1 reads PRHDT; CDR2 reads FYEKMQ (reference sequence). V trimming: 3 bases; J trimming: 4 bases; junction bases outside the gene matches: 7. The length of the CDR3 is 15 residues. CDR3 in DNA: TGTGCCAGCAGCTTCCCCGGGACAGGGTTGTACGAGCAGTACTTC. It translates to CASSFPGTGLYEQYF. Full variable domain (remainder filled in from reference TRBV13 and TRBJ2-7): AAGVIQSPRHLIKEKRETATLKCYPIPRHDTVYWYQQGPGQDPQFLISFYEKMQSDKGSIPDRFSAQQFSDYHSELNMSSLELGDSALYFCASSFPGTGLYEQYFGPGTRLTVT.

The V and J genes are TRBV10-3 and TRBJ1-2; the D gene is possibly TRBD1 (5 bases). The CDR3 loop spans 15 amino acids. V was shortened by 10 bases and J by 3 bases, with 21 bases between the two germline ends. Germline V lookup: CDR1 ENHRY, CDR2 SYGVKD. CDR3 in amino acids: CASGDSGTGDYGYTF. DNA for the CDR3: TGTGCCAGCGGCGATTCAGGGACCGGGGACTATGGCTACACCTTC.

The chain couples TRBV24-1 to TRBJ1-5, with D unresolved. The V end lost 5 bases, the J end lost 7 bases, and 11 bases lay between the germline ends. The CDR3 spans 13 residues. CDR1 KGHDR and CDR2 SFDVKD come from the germline V gene. CDR3 protein: CATSAGYEQPQHF. CDR3 coding DNA: TGTGCCACCAGTGCGGGGTACGAGCAGCCCCAGCATTTT.

The rearrangement uses TRBV7-4 and TRBJ1-6, with TRBD1 as a possible D gene (6 bases). CDR3 length: 15 amino acids. The V gene's germline CDR1 is SGHVT and CDR2 SQSDAQ. The V gene lost 1 base and the J gene lost 10 bases, with 14 bases spanning the gap. Here the CDR3 DNA reads TGTGCCAGCAGCTTAGTTGGGGGAGGGGGATCACCCCTCCACTTT. It is translated as CASSLVGGGGSPLHF.

The rearrangement links TRBV2 to TRBJ1-1; D unresolved. Per germline, CDR1 SNHLY and CDR2 FYNNEI. The length of the CDR3 is 12 residues. In DNA, the CDR3 is TGTGCTAGAGCAAATCGGAACACTGAAGCTTTCTTT. It translates to CARANRNTEAFF.

The rearrangement uses TRBV4-1 and TRBJ2-5; 10 bases are a match to TRBD1. Unmatched junction bases numbered 2, after V lost 0 bases and J lost 1 base. Looked up from germline, CDR1 is MGHRA and CDR2 is YSYEKL. The CDR3 has 16 residues. The CDR3 DNA is TGCGCCAGCAGCCAAGAAGGGACAGGGGTCCAAGAGACCCAGTACTTC. It yields the protein CASSQEGTGVQETQYF.

The chain uses TRBV11-1 and TRBJ2-7, with 8 bases aligning to TRBD1. The ends lost 5 bases at V and 7 bases at J; junction bases unmatched: 7. The germline V gene has CDR1 SGHAT and CDR2 FQDESV (reference sequence). The CDR3 contains 13 residues. Written as DNA, the CDR3 is TGTGCCAGCAGCATAACAGGGGGGCAAGAGCAGTACTTC. It is translated as CASSITGGQEQYF. Full variable domain (remainder filled in from reference TRBV11-1 and TRBJ2-7): EAEVAQSPRYKITEKSQAVAFWCDPISGHATLYWYRQILGQGPELLVQFQDESVVDDSQLPKDRFSAERLKGVDSTLKIQPAELGDSAMYLCASSITGGQEQYFGPGTRLTVT.

The J gene is TRBJ1-5, the V gene TRBV6-5, with 9 nucleotides matching TRBD1. V gave up 5 bases and J gave up 9 bases; unmatched junction bases: 11. The V gene's germline CDR1 is MNHEY and CDR2 SVGAGI. The CDR3 has 15 amino acids. The CDR3 reads CASSTRTGGGGPQHF. The CDR3 region has the DNA TGTGCCAGCAGTACTCGAACAGGGGGCGGAGGGCCCCAGCATTTT.

The table lists this clonotype with a few counts. This chain uses TRBV10-3 with TRBJ1-5; the D is unclear. From germline, CDR1 is ENHRY and CDR2 SYGVKD. This CDR3 has 13 amino acids. V was trimmed by 3 bases and J by 2 bases, leaving 5 bases between them. The CDR3 sequence: CAISEMGNQPQHF. The CDR3 DNA reads as TGTGCCATCAGTGAAATGGGCAATCAGCCCCAGCATTTT.

This clonotype came up many times. The rearrangement uses TRBV20-1 and TRBJ1-2; TRBD1 aligns across 9 bases. The CDR3 has 13 amino acids. V lost 5 bases and J lost 2; bases outside the gene matches: 3. Germline V lookup: CDR1 DFQATT, CDR2 SNEGSKA (reference sequence). The CDR3 DNA reads as TGCAGTGCTCCGGGACAGGGCAACTATGGCTACACCTTC. It translates to CSAPGQGNYGYTF.

The count of this clonotype is one. For the CDR3, the DNA is TGTGCCAGCAGTTTGATGGTAGGTTCAGGACAGTTGTATAGCAATCAGCCCCAGCATTTT. This encodes CASSLMVGSGQLYSNQPQHF. The chain has TRBV2 and TRBJ1-5; TRBD1 might be the D (6 bases). V lost 5 bases and J 0 bases, leaving 26 bases between the germline ends. Germline CDR1 is SNHLY and CDR2 is FYNNEI. This CDR3 is 20 amino acids long. The complete variable domain, with remaining parts taken from reference TRBV2 and TRBJ1-5, reads EPEVTQTPSHQVTQMGQEVILRCVPISNHLYFYWYRQILGQKVEFLVSFYNNEISEKSEIFDDQFSVERPDGSNFTLKIRSTKLEDSAMYFCASSLMVGSGQLYSNQPQHFGDGTRLSIL.

This clonotype was seen ten or more times. The chain recombines TRBV5-1 with TRBJ1-2; D gene unclear. Looked up from germline, CDR1 is SGHRS and CDR2 is YFSETQ. This CDR3 comprises 13 residues. The V gene lost 0 bases and the J gene lost 8 bases, with 11 bases spanning the gap. The CDR3 reads CASSLGGVEGYTF. DNA of the CDR3: TGCGCCAGCAGCTTGGGTGGTGTAGAAGGCTACACCTTC.

The CDR3 DNA reads as TGCAGTGGGGGACAGGGACTTGGCTACACCTTC. This gives the protein CSGGQGLGYTF. V gene TRBV29-1 combines with J gene TRBJ1-2; 9 nucleotides match TRBD1. The V gene's germline CDR1 is SQVTM and CDR2 ANQGSEA. The CDR3 loop spans 11 amino acids. Supplemented by reference TRBV29-1 and TRBJ1-2, the full variable domain reads SAVISQKPSRDICQRGTSLTIQCQVDSQVTMMFWYRQQPGQSLTLIATANQGSEATYESGFVIDKFPISRPNLTFSTLTVSNMSPEDSSIYLCSGGQGLGYTFGSGTRLTVV.

As regards this clonotype: As the CDR3 is not closed by the conserved phenylalanine or tryptophan, this likely results from a read error. The chain is built from TRBV6-4 and TRBJ1-2; a weak D match, TRBD1 (5 bases). Germline-derived CDR1 and CDR2 are MRHNA and SNTAGT. V was trimmed by 10 bases and J by 4 bases, leaving 7 bases between them. This CDR3 region has 10 residues. The CDR3 nucleotides are TGTGCCACCGACAGCTATGGCTACACCTTG. Its translation: CATDSYGYTL.

The chain combines TRBV6-5 with TRBJ1-3; the D is unclear. The V end was cut by 5 bases, the J end by 0 bases, with 11 bases between. Germline V CDR1 and CDR2: MNHEY, SVGAGI. This CDR3 is built from 15 residues. In DNA form, the CDR3 reads TGTGCCAGCAGTGTAGACGTCTTCTCTGGAAACACCATATATTTT. It is translated as CASSVDVFSGNTIYF.

The chain is built from TRBV9 and TRBJ1-3; TRBD1 is a possible D gene (5 bases). Germline-derived CDR1 and CDR2 are SGDLS and YYNGEE. The CDR3 consists of 17 residues. The germline V and J ends were trimmed by 2 bases and 4 bases, with 19 bases remaining between them. CDR3 residues: CASSVRHSTEPGNTIYF. In nucleotides, the CDR3 is TGTGCCAGCAGCGTGCGCCACTCGACAGAACCCGGAAACACCATATATTTT.

The chain links TRBV29-1 to TRBJ2-5, with 9 bases fitting TRBD1. Germline V gene lookup returns CDR1 SQVTM and CDR2 ANQGSEA. V dropped 3 bases and J dropped 7; count of bases not matched to a gene: 3. The CDR3 runs to 12 residues. This chain's CDR3 is CSVEGQGSTQYF. As DNA, the CDR3 is TGCAGCGTTGAGGGACAGGGTTCGACCCAGTACTTC.

The genes are TRBV10-3 and TRBJ1-1; weak D call: TRBD1 (6 bases). The CDR3 loop spans 14 amino acids. V dropped 10 bases and J dropped 0 bases, with 15 bases sitting between them. Looked up from germline, CDR1 is ENHRY and CDR2 is SYGVKD. For the CDR3, the DNA is TGTGCCAGCAGACGACAGGCTATGAACACTGAAGCTTTCTTT. This gives the protein CASRRQAMNTEAFF.

The CDR3 DNA reads as TGTGCCATCAGTGGCGCCGGGACATCTAGGACTGAAGCTTTCTTT. Translated: CAISGAGTSRTEAFF. The rearrangement links TRBV10-3 to TRBJ1-1; a possible D gene is TRBD1 (6 bases). The germline V and J ends were trimmed by 4 bases and 5 bases, with 17 bases remaining between them. CDR1 and CDR2 from the germline V gene are ENHRY and SYGVKD. The CDR3 spans 15 residues.

This rearrangement joins TRBV7-9 to TRBJ1-1; 7 positions agree with TRBD1. The CDR3 sequence is 13 residues long. From germline, CDR1 is SEHNR and CDR2 FQNEAQ (reference sequence). Trimming at V came to 7 bases and at J to 6 bases, leaving 8 bases not matched to a gene. CDR3 coding DNA: TGTGCCAGCACACGGGGTCAGGGGGCTGAAGCTTTCTTT. As protein: CASTRGQGAEAFF.

The chain recombines TRBV15 with TRBJ2-7; 7 bases are a match to TRBD1. J gave up 7 bases and V 3 bases, and 3 bases lay outside the gene matches. From germline, CDR1 is LNHNV and CDR2 YYDKDF (reference sequence). The CDR3 is 12 residues long. CDR3 sequence reads: CATSRTGWEQYF. CDR3 sequence (DNA): TGTGCCACCAGCAGGACAGGGTGGGAGCAGTACTTC.

With respect to this clonotype: A single base separates this from a much larger clone, so it may be a read error. V is TRBV5-6 and J is TRBJ2-5, with D perhaps given as TRBD1 or TRBD2 (5 bases each). This CDR3 has 15 residues. Trimming removed 4 bases from V and 1 base from J, with 14 bases in between. CDR1 is SGHDT and CDR2 is YYEEEE in the germline V gene. CDR3 DNA sequence: TGTGCCAGCAGCCAGGGCATCGGGACCCAAGAGACCCAGTACTTC. Translated: CASSQGIGTQETQYF.

This clonotype was observed at least ten times. The chain couples TRBV5-8 to TRBJ1-6, with a weak D call TRBD1 (5 bases). Germline loops: CDR1 SGHTS, CDR2 YDEGEE. This CDR3 is 15 amino acids long. The V and J ends lost 1 base and 9 bases respectively, with 14 bases between them. The CDR3 coding sequence is TGTGCCAGCAGCTTGTCTACAGGCGGCGCTTCACCCCTCCACTTT. Amino acids: CASSLSTGGASPLHF. Looking up the rest from reference TRBV5-8 and TRBJ1-6 gives the full variable domain: EAGVTQSPTHLIKTRGQQATLRCSPISGHTSVYWYQQALGLGLQFLLWYDEGEERNRGNFPPRFSGRQFPNYSSELNVNALELEDSALYLCASSLSTGGASPLHFGNGTRLTVT.

This clonotype was counted once. It may be a read error: a sequence one base away is much more abundant. This chain joins TRBV20-1 and TRBJ1-3; D gene uncertain. The CDR3 is 14 residues long. Germline V gene lookup returns CDR1 DFQATT and CDR2 SNEGSKA (reference sequence). DNA for the CDR3: TGCAGTGCTAAAGGACTGAACTCTGGAAGCACCATATATTTT. This gives the protein CSAKGLNSGSTIYF.